The text below deals with one T cell receptor (beta chain). What it binds is not known. The data derive from a study of CD8 T cells in Susac syndrome. Study-wide findings and caveats: A relatively small number of individuals underwent TCR sequencing and HLA analysis.

With V trimmed by 4 bases and J by 6 bases, 11 bases remained unmatched. There are 17 residues in the CDR3. Random hexamers were used to reverse transcribe the RNA input (about 0.5 to 1 ug). By means of immunoSEQ multiplex PCR, TCR beta CDR3 spanning 54 Vbeta and 13 Jbeta underwent amplification. TCRdb reprocessed the immunoSEQ multiplex PCR reads with MiXCR, giving one entry per CDR3 protein. Of around 160,000 distinct CDR3 sequences in the sample, around 94% are singletons; the top ten hold about 0.13%. The chain uses TRBV12-3 or TRBV12-4 and TRBJ2-7; 14 bases match TRBD2. The sequenced sample was CD4+ T cells from PBMCs. The TCR originated in a human donor in good health. CDR3 sequence: CASSSWTSGGRSTEQYF. CDR3 DNA sequence: TGTGCCAGCAGTTCATGGACTAGCGGGGGGCGCTCTACCGAGCAGTACTTC.